This is a list of T cell receptor beta chains from one sample in a study of immune heterogeneity within non-small cell lung tumors. MiXCR, run by TCRdb on the multiplex PCR reads, gives a single entry per CDR3 protein. The sample contains some 3,300 distinct CDR3 sequences, about 28% of which appear only once. The sample taken for sequencing was lung tumor tissue. Every receptor here comes from a man aged 55-75 years with non-small cell lung cancer. Both conserved end residues are part of each CDR3. The order of the fields is J gene, V gene, D gene, clone size, CDR3 length, CDR3 protein, CDR3 DNA. The D gene is left open where the match is weak. The size entry is marked missing in some rows and otherwise reads once, few, many or a size class.

TRBJ2-2,TRBV9,.,.,11,CASSVAGELFF,TGTGCCAGCAGCGTAGCCGGGGAGCTGTTTTTT
TRBJ2-5,TRBV28,.,large,13,CASSLGLQETQYF,TGTGCCAGCAGTTTGGGACTCCAAGAGACCCAGTACTTC
TRBJ2-2,TRBV27,.,once,14,CATTSPQNTGELFF,TGTGCCACCACTTCTCCTCAGAACACCGGGGAGCTGTTTTTT
TRBJ2-5,TRBV20-1,TRBD2,.,15,CSALLLAGAGETQYF,TGCAGTGCTCTCCTTCTAGCGGGAGCCGGGGAGACCCAGTACTTC
TRBJ2-1,TRBV12-3/TRBV12-4,TRBD2,few,15,CASSPSGRAINEQFF,TGTGCCAGCAGTCCCTCCGGGAGGGCCATCAATGAGCAGTTCTTC
TRBJ1-5,TRBV7-9,.,few,12,CASSRQNQPQHF,TGTGCCAGCAGCCGACAGAATCAGCCCCAGCATTTT
TRBJ1-1,TRBV27,.,.,15,CASSPQVGVGTEAFF,TGTGCCAGCAGTCCCCAGGTAGGGGTTGGAACTGAAGCTTTCTTT
TRBJ2-3,TRBV4-1,.,.,14,CASSQARGTDTQYF,TGCGCCAGCAGCCAGGCTAGGGGCACAGATACGCAGTATTTT
TRBJ2-7,TRBV7-2,.,.,13,CASSLTGKYEQYF,TGTGCCAGCAGCTTAACGGGAAAGTACGAGCAGTACTTC
TRBJ1-2,TRBV14,.,medium-sized,17,CASSQGQTGRGYYGYTF,TGTGCCAGCAGCCAAGGGCAGACGGGACGCGGATACTATGGCTACACCTTC
TRBJ2-7,TRBV20-1,TRBD1,medium-sized,12,CSAPRDRYEQYF,TGCAGTGCGCCCCGGGACAGATACGAGCAGTACTTC
TRBJ2-7,TRBV3-1,.,medium-sized,16,CASSRGRRQLTYEQYF,TGTGCCAGCAGCCGGGGAAGGAGACAACTTACCTACGAGCAGTACTTC
TRBJ1-2,TRBV11-2,.,medium-sized,13,CASSFGSNYGYTF,TGTGCCAGCAGCTTCGGCAGTAACTATGGCTACACCTTC
TRBJ2-3,TRBV11-2,TRBD2,medium-sized,16,CASSLILAGGTDTQYF,TGTGCCAGCAGCCTTATACTAGCGGGAGGCACAGATACGCAGTATTTT
TRBJ2-7,TRBV14,TRBD2,medium-sized,14,CASSPRGGRYEQYF,TGTGCCAGCAGCCCCAGAGGCGGGAGGTACGAGCAGTACTTC
TRBJ1-2,TRBV28,.,medium-sized,14,CASSVGTPRGGYTF,TGTGCCAGCAGTGTAGGGACACCCCGGGGTGGCTACACCTTC
TRBJ2-1,TRBV11-1,.,few,14,CASSLQGLNNEQFF,TGTGCCAGCAGCTTACAAGGCCTGAACAATGAGCAGTTCTTC
TRBJ2-7,TRBV7-7,TRBD1,few,18,CASRRIYVDGTVIREQYF,TGTGCTAGCAGGCGTATTTACGTTGATGGGACAGTTATACGGGAGCAGTACTTC
TRBJ2-7,TRBV28,.,medium-sized,12,CASREGPQKQYF,TGTGCCAGCAGAGAGGGCCCACAAAAGCAGTACTTC
TRBJ2-1,TRBV20-1,.,.,12,CSVGRETGEQFF,TGCAGTGTAGGTAGAGAGACAGGTGAGCAGTTCTTC
TRBJ1-3,TRBV5-1,.,few,17,CASSLEGRASSGNTIYF,TGCGCCAGCAGCTTGGAAGGGCGGGCGAGCTCTGGAAACACCATATATTTT
TRBJ2-5,TRBV14,.,few,15,CASSPWTTVRETQYF,TGTGCCAGCAGCCCGTGGACTACCGTCAGAGAGACCCAGTACTTC
TRBJ2-2,TRBV29-1,TRBD2,.,16,CSVEKSSGKNTGEMFF,TGCAGCGTTGAAAAAAGCAGCGGGAAGAACACCGGGGAGATGTTTTTT
TRBJ1-1,TRBV11-2,.,.,14,CASSSSGTPDVAFF,TGTGCCAGCAGCTCCTCCGGGACCCCGGACGTGGCTTTCTTT
TRBJ2-3,TRBV5-4,TRBD1,.,15,CAGSTGGQPTDTQYF,TGTGCCGGGAGTACAGGGGGCCAACCAACAGATACGCAGTATTTT
TRBJ2-2,TRBV6-1,TRBD2,few,15,CASSLAGRSTGELFF,TGTGCCAGCAGCCTAGCGGGGAGGAGTACCGGGGAGCTGTTTTTT
TRBJ2-5,TRBV7-7,TRBD2,.,17,CASSPGGSGSSGETHYF,TGTGCTAGCAGTCCTGGGGGAAGCGGGAGTTCCGGGGAGACCCATTACTTC
TRBJ2-2,TRBV25-1,TRBD1,.,15,CASRGQGAYTGELFF,TGTGCCAGCAGGGGACAGGGGGCGTACACCGGGGAGCTGTTTTTT
TRBJ1-5,TRBV30,.,medium-sized,14,CAWSLRQSNQPQHF,TGTGCCTGGAGTTTAAGGCAGAGCAATCAGCCCCAGCATTTT
TRBJ2-3,TRBV2,.,.,13,CASSAQETDTQYF,TGTGCCAGCAGTGCCCAGGAGACAGATACGCAGTATTTT
TRBJ1-3,TRBV7-9,.,medium-sized,17,CASSLMSPLPSGNTIYF,TGTGCCAGCAGCTTAATGTCTCCCTTACCCTCTGGAAACACCATATATTTT
TRBJ2-5,TRBV6-2/TRBV6-3,.,few,13,CASSYSSQETQYF,TGTGCCAGCAGTTACTCTTCGCAAGAGACCCAGTACTTC
TRBJ2-1,TRBV20-1,TRBD2,.,15,CSAKVLAGKNDEQFF,TGCAGTGCTAAAGTACTAGCGGGAAAGAACGATGAGCAGTTCTTC
TRBJ1-2,TRBV7-9,.,.,13,CASSLTTPYGYTF,TGTGCCAGCAGCTTAACCACCCCTTATGGCTACACCTTC
TRBJ2-7,TRBV7-3,.,few,15,CASSLQQGGVYEQYF,TGTGCCAGCAGCTTACAACAAGGGGGGGTCTACGAGCAGTACTTC